What follows is one T cell receptor beta chain and its context. These data originate in a study of blood T cell repertoires in COVID-19. This table comes from immunoSEQ multiplex PCR, and its TCRdb copy is limited to in-frame clones, with some not included. The table includes under 200,000 clones, roughly 80% detected once. Trimming removed 0 bases from V and 7 bases from J, with 12 bases in between. The CDR3 is made up of 14 amino acids. Germline V gene lookup returns CDR1 GTSNPN and CDR2 SVGIG (reference sequence). This chain connects TRBV30 to TRBJ1-4, with D uncertain. The origin of this receptor is a woman between 40 and 55 years old with acute COVID-19. The sample consisted of PBMCs or T cells enriched from blood (not recorded which). This chain's CDR3 is CAWSVWGGGEKLFF. The CDR3 coding sequence is TGTGCCTGGAGTGTATGGGGAGGTGGTGAAAAACTGTTTTTT.